The 24 T cell receptor beta chains below all came from one sample that was sequenced in a study of human T cells and chemical hapten exposure. Unseparated into fractions, whole blood served as the source from which total RNA was extracted. Via MiXCR, TCRdb re-called the 5' RACE reads, giving one row per CDR3 protein. The data contain 130,000 or so distinct CDR3 sequences, roughly 4.1% of them singletons. The receptors here all came from a female donor in good health.

This clonotype was detected many times. The chain joins TRBV12-3 or TRBV12-4 to TRBJ1-5, with D possibly TRBD1 on 6 matching bases. The CDR3 covers 16 residues. Deletions cut 3 bases from V and 0 bases from J, with 12 bases between. The CDR3: CASSFFSGDSNQPQHF. CDR3 sequence (DNA): TGTGCCAGCAGTTTTTTCTCAGGGGATAGCAATCAGCCCCAGCATTTT.

This clonotype was counted at least ten times. The chain carries TRBV4-2 and TRBJ2-1; 8 positions agree with TRBD1. The germline gives CDR1 LGHNA, CDR2 YNFKEQ. CDR3 length equals 13 residues. V trimming: 4 bases; J trimming: 6 bases; junction bases outside the gene matches: 2. The CDR3 DNA is TGTGCCAGCAGCCCGGACAGGGCCAATGAGCAGTTCTTC. This gives the protein CASSPDRANEQFF.

This clonotype has a count of ten or more. This sequence joins TRBV6-6 and TRBJ1-5, with 7 bases that match TRBD1. V gave up 10 bases and J gave up 2 bases; unmatched junction bases: 11. CDR3 length: 15 residues. CDR1 is MNHNY and CDR2 is SVGAGI in the germline V gene (reference sequence). The CDR3 spells CAIPRDRSCNQPQHF. The CDR3 bases are TGTGCCATACCACGGGACAGAAGCTGCAATCAGCCCCAGCATTTT.

There are many counts of this clonotype. V usage is TRBV6-5 and J usage is TRBJ1-3; the D gene is possibly TRBD1 (5 bases). In germline, CDR1 is MNHEY, CDR2 SVGAGI. Trimming took 5 bases from V and 4 from J, leaving 15 bases between them. The CDR3 is 15 amino acids. DNA of the CDR3: TGTGCCAGCAGTAGACAGAGACTCCTAGGAAACACCATATATTTT. Protein: CASSRQRLLGNTIYF.

This rearrangement joins TRBV5-1 to TRBJ1-1, with D unclear. The CDR3 is 13 residues long. Trimming pared 0 bases from V and 6 bases from J, leaving 9 bases between. Germline loops: CDR1 SGHRS, CDR2 YFSETQ. DNA of the CDR3: TGCGCCAGCAGCTTGGATAGGTTGCCTGAAGCTTTCTTT. Amino acid sequence: CASSLDRLPEAFF.

This clonotype was seen at least ten times. The chain links TRBV6-6 to TRBJ2-3, with 8 nucleotides matching TRBD2. This CDR3 region has 19 residues. The J segment lost 0 bases and the V segment lost 5 bases, leaving 16 bases of the junction unmatched. In germline, CDR1 is MNHNY, CDR2 SVGAGI (reference sequence). DNA for the CDR3: TGTGCCAGCAGTCCTAGACGCCGAGAGCGGGGGAGTAGCACAGATACGCAGTATTTT. Encoded protein: CASSPRRRERGSSTDTQYF.

This clonotype was seen at least ten times. The V and J genes are TRBV3-1 and TRBJ1-2, with D possibly being TRBD1 (5 bases). Trimming took off 1 base at V and 4 bases at J, with 13 bases between the two ends. CDR3 length: 15 amino acids. CDR1 is LGHDT and CDR2 is YNNKEL in the germline V gene (reference sequence). CDR3 sequence (DNA): TGTGCCAGCAGCCAAGTTGAAGGGACCTTCTATGGCTACACCTTC. Its translation: CASSQVEGTFYGYTF.

The chain combines TRBV28 with TRBJ1-1, with 7 bases matching TRBD1. After removal of 6 bases from V and 0 bases from J, the junction contained 7 bases not matched to a gene. Germline V lookup: CDR1 MDHEN, CDR2 SYDVKM. CDR3 length: 15 residues. CDR3: CASSSLTGVNTEAFF. Here the CDR3 DNA reads TGTGCCAGCAGCTCTTTAACAGGGGTGAACACTGAAGCTTTCTTT.

With regard to this clonotype: A much more abundant neighbour one base away suggests this may be a read error. V and J are TRBV7-7 and TRBJ2-5; TRBD1 is a possible D gene (6 bases). There are 14 residues in the CDR3. Germline CDR1 reads SSHAT; CDR2 reads FNYEAQ (reference sequence). The ends were cut back, 2 bases at V and 2 bases at J, with 9 bases in the middle. CDR3 DNA sequence: TGTGCCAGCAGCTTAACTACAGGGCAAGAGACCCAGTACTTC. Its protein is CASSLTTGQETQYF.

This clonotype was detected ten times or more. The J gene is TRBJ2-3, the V gene TRBV5-1, with D maybe TRBD2 (6 bases). This CDR3 region has 14 residues. Germline V gene data show CDR1 as SGHRS and CDR2 as YFSETQ. The V end lost 5 bases, the J end lost 6 bases, and 16 bases lay between the germline ends. CDR3 coding DNA: TGCGCCAGCAGTTTCGGGGGACGAGGCGATACGCAGTATTTT. Its translation is CASSFGGRGDTQYF.

In this sample, this clonotype turned up many times. V usage is TRBV7-9 and J usage is TRBJ1-4, with 8 bases matching TRBD1. There are 20 residues in the CDR3. J lost 4 bases, V lost 5 bases, and 21 bases had no gene match. Germline CDR1 is SEHNR and CDR2 is FQNEAQ (reference sequence). CDR3: CASSPHSLRGQETFNEKLFF. CDR3 nucleotides: TGTGCCAGCAGCCCGCACAGCCTGCGGGGACAGGAGACCTTTAATGAAAAACTGTTTTTT.

In its sample, this clonotype was seen a few times. The chain carries TRBV12-3 or TRBV12-4 and TRBJ2-7; D is possibly TRBD2 (6 bases). CDR3 length: 14 amino acids. Trimming cost V 4 bases and J 4 bases, with 14 bases left between them. The CDR3 DNA sequence: TGTGCCAGCAGTTCATCCGGGACTTCATACGAGCAGTACTTC. Translation: CASSSSGTSYEQYF.

This clonotype was counted at least ten times. The chain carries TRBV6-1 and TRBJ2-1, with D possibly matching TRBD2 (5 bases). V gave up 7 bases and J gave up 7 bases, with 17 bases separating them. Germline-derived CDR1 and CDR2 are MNHNS and SASEGT. The CDR3 consists of 14 residues. CDR3 in DNA: TGTGCCAGCACCACGGTTTATCGGGGTAATGAGCAGTTCTTC. Its protein is CASTTVYRGNEQFF.

This clonotype was seen at least ten times. The chain uses TRBV14 and TRBJ1-2; D is perhaps TRBD1 (5 bases). Germline assignment: CDR1 SGHDN and CDR2 FVKESK. V shed 4 bases and J shed 4 bases, with 13 bases lying between them. This CDR3 is built from 14 residues. The CDR3 region is CASSRGVTLYGYTF. The DNA of the CDR3 is TGTGCCAGCAGCCGAGGGGTCACACTCTATGGCTACACCTTC.

This clonotype was seen at least ten times. The J gene is TRBJ1-6, the V gene TRBV28; D not certain. V lost 3 bases and J lost 0, with 6 bases in between. Germline CDR1 reads MDHEN; CDR2 reads SYDVKM. The CDR3 loop spans 15 amino acids. As DNA, the CDR3 is TGTGCCAGCAGTTTGGGGAGCTCCTATAATTCACCCCTCCACTTT. It codes for CASSLGSSYNSPLHF.

This clonotype has a count of ten or more. The V gene is TRBV19, the J gene TRBJ1-2; D may be TRBD1 (6 bases). V lost 1 base, J lost 6 bases, and 12 bases lay in between. Germline V lookup: CDR1 LNHDA, CDR2 SQIVND (reference sequence). CDR3 length equals 14 residues. The CDR3 coding sequence is TGTGCCAGTAGTATAGGCAGGGGATCGGATGGCTACACCTTC. This translates into CASSIGRGSDGYTF.

Points on this clonotype: This sequence may be a read error, since a much larger clone differs from it by one base. The chain combines TRBV7-9 with TRBJ2-3; D is perhaps TRBD2 (6 bases). This CDR3 spans 15 amino acids. Germline lookup yields CDR1 SEHNR and CDR2 FQNEAQ (reference sequence). Trimming removed 5 bases from V and 1 base from J, with 13 bases in between. The chain's CDR3 is CASSPKRVCTDTQYF. The CDR3 DNA reads as TGTGCCAGCAGCCCAAAGCGGGTTTGCACAGATACGCAGTATTTT.

There are many counts of this clonotype. This chain connects TRBV7-9 to TRBJ2-1; 11 bases are a match to TRBD1. V shed 6 bases and J 7 bases; nucleotides not matched to a gene: 5. The V gene's germline CDR1 is SEHNR and CDR2 FQNEAQ (reference sequence). The CDR3 runs to 14 residues. The CDR3 reads CASRGQGAWNEQFF. DNA for the CDR3: TGTGCCAGCAGAGGACAGGGGGCCTGGAATGAGCAGTTCTTC. Full variable domain (missing parts from reference TRBV7-9 and TRBJ2-1): DTGVSQNPRHKITKRGQNVTFRCDPISEHNRLYWYRQTLGQGPEFLTYFQNEAQLEKSRLLSDRFSAERPKGSFSTLEIQRTEQGDSAMYLCASRGQGAWNEQFFGPGTRLTVL.

This clonotype was detected many times. The V and J genes are TRBV4-1 and TRBJ2-4, with 12 bases lining up with TRBD2. The length of the CDR3 is 23 residues. V trimming: 4 bases; J trimming: 3 bases; junction bases outside the gene matches: 25. CDR1 is MGHRA and CDR2 is YSYEKL in the germline V gene. CDR3 sequence (DNA): TGCGCCAGCAGCCCCTATGATAACCGACTAGCGGGGGAATATGAGAGGGGCAAAAACATTCAGTACTTC. It yields the protein CASSPYDNRLAGEYERGKNIQYF.

This clonotype occurred many times. The chain recombines TRBV11-2 with TRBJ1-4, with a weak D call TRBD1 (6 bases). Trimming cost V 5 bases and J 1 base, with 8 bases left between them. CDR1 is SGHAT and CDR2 is FQNNGV in the germline V gene. The CDR3 is made up of 14 amino acids. The CDR3 nucleotides are TGTGCCAGCAGCCAACAGGGAACTAATGAAAAACTGTTTTTT. Its protein product is CASSQQGTNEKLFF.

This clonotype has at least ten counts. The V gene is TRBV28, the J gene TRBJ2-7; D gene uncertain. The CDR3 extends over 12 amino acids. The germline gives CDR1 MDHEN, CDR2 SYDVKM. V was clipped by 7 bases and J by 6 bases, with 13 bases between them. CDR3 DNA: TGTGCCAGCACAGAGTTGGGCCTCGAGCAGTACTTC. As protein: CASTELGLEQYF. The full variable domain, completed using reference TRBV28 and TRBJ2-7, is DVKVTQSSRYLVKRTGEKVFLECVQDMDHENMFWYRQDPGLGLRLIYFSYDVKMKEKGDIPEGYSVSREKKERFSLILESASTNQTSMYLCASTELGLEQYFGPGTRLTVT.

In this sample, this clonotype turned up a few times. The CDR3 region has the DNA TGTGCCAGCAGCGTAGATCATGGGGACAGGGTCTCCTATAATTCACCCCTCCACTTT. Protein sequence: CASSVDHGDRVSYNSPLHF. V usage is TRBV9 and J usage is TRBJ1-6; the match to TRBD1 covers 9 bases. Germline lookup yields CDR1 SGDLS and CDR2 YYNGEE. After removal of 0 bases from V and 0 bases from J, the junction contained 7 bases not matched to a gene. The CDR3 runs to 19 residues.

This clonotype was found many times. CDR3 DNA: TGTGCCAGCAGCCTCCGGACAGGGGATGAAGCTTTCTTT. It translates to CASSLRTGDEAFF. J is TRBJ1-1 and V is TRBV7-9, with 9 bases fitting TRBD1. After removal of 5 bases from V and 7 bases from J, the junction contained 5 bases not matched to a gene. Germline loops: CDR1 SEHNR, CDR2 FQNEAQ (reference sequence). The CDR3 covers 13 residues.

This clonotype was observed many times. This chain uses TRBV6-5 with TRBJ2-5, with TRBD2 as a possible D gene (5 bases). The length of the CDR3 is 13 residues. Germline V lookup: CDR1 MNHEY, CDR2 SVGAGI. The ends were cut back, 6 bases at V and 2 bases at J, with 10 bases in the middle. DNA of the CDR3: TGTGCCAGCAGGGAAGAGGGTCAAGAGACCCAGTACTTC. Protein product: CASREEGQETQYF.